This T cell receptor (beta chain) was sequenced for a study of T cells in Graves' hyperthyroidism and ophthalmopathy. The TCR beta CDR3 regions underwent amplification using RNA transcripts as the source. The HTBI primer set drove a first-round RT-PCR of the TCR CDR3. TCRdb fed the multiplex PCR reads into MiXCR, producing one record per CDR3 protein. The table has fewer than 350,000 distinct CDR3 sequences, around a fifth seen once. This clonotype showed up many times. This clonotype was obtained from a man aged 50 or older with Graves' ophthalmopathy. The sample comprised blood.

For the CDR3, the DNA is TGTGCCACCAGTGATCGGACAGGGGAAGGACAGCCCCAGCATTTT. Protein sequence: CATSDRTGEGQPQHF. This chain uses TRBV24-1 with TRBJ1-5, with 9 bases matching TRBD1. Germline assignment: CDR1 KGHDR and CDR2 SFDVKD. V trimming: 3 bases; J trimming: 7 bases; junction bases outside the gene matches: 6. The CDR3 contains 15 residues.